The entry below describes one TCR beta chain. This CDR3 is built from 16 residues. The germline V gene has CDR1 MGHRA and CDR2 YSYEKL. V lost 4 bases to trimming and J lost 0 bases, with 13 bases between them. The data originate from a study of cytomegalovirus exposure and HLA in healthy donors. In the PCR, 60 Vbeta and 13 Jbeta primers were used. TCRdb's table, derived via immunoSEQ multiplex PCR, lists solely in-frame clones and lacks some. This table has hundreds of thousands of clones, 82% appearing once. The origin of this receptor is a middle-aged man in good health and CMV-seropositive. Sequencing was carried out using PBMCs. This rearrangement joins TRBV4-1 to TRBJ1-5, with D unresolved. CDR3 DNA: TGCGCCAGCAGCCTATTGTACAGATATAGCAATCAGCCCCAGCATTTT. Protein: CASSLLYRYSNQPQHF.